This record looks at one TCR beta chain sequence and its context. Germline V gives CDR1 SNHLY, CDR2 FYNNEI. CDR3 length: 15 residues. V trimming: 1 base; J trimming: 3 bases; junction bases outside the gene matches: 1. The sample belongs to a study of blood T cell repertoires in COVID-19. Using immunoSEQ multiplex PCR, the repertoire was profiled, and TCRdb retains in-frame clones only, with some absent. The table lists approximately 200,000 clones, roughly four fifths of them singletons, with 10% to 15% in the top ten. The TCR originated in a middle-aged man who had recovered from COVID-19. Sequencing was carried out using PBMCs or T cells enriched from blood (not recorded which). The chain recombines TRBV2 with TRBJ2-1; 9 bases are shared with TRBD1. The CDR3 DNA reads TGTGCCAGCAGTGAAGGACAGGGGGACTACAATGAGCAGTTCTTC. Translating gives CASSEGQGDYNEQFF.